Included here is one T cell receptor beta chain sequence, with context. No cognate antigen has been identified for it. Base qualities are not at hand, and no much larger clone is one base apart. Patients with a history of autoimmune disease or receiving systemic immunosuppression were excluded from the trial. Peripheral blood for TCR sequencing was drawn from every dose cohort at baseline, at cycle 4 day 1 and at cycle 7 day 1. The samples were drawn from a first-in-human, open-label, multicenter phase I dose-escalation trial of ivuxolimab. Adults with locally advanced or metastatic melanoma, renal cell, hepatocellular, or head and neck squamous cell carcinoma were enrolled in the trial. Before TCR sequencing, CD4+ T cells and CD8+ T cells from peripheral blood were sorted into separate populations. For sequencing of the TCRbeta CDR3 region, genomic DNA was extracted from the sorted cells. The immunoSEQ Assay was used for sequencing of TCRbeta CDR3 regions. TCRdb stores this immuneACCESS table with in-frame sequences only. Part of the clones is absent; in the studies checked, under half of the shortfall reflects unresolved V genes, and no reason is known for the rest. The sample table shows 80,000 or so clones, and 86% are seen once. The ten largest clones add up to about 8% of the sample.

Cut back by 3 bases and 5 bases, the V and J ends lie 7 bases apart. The CDR3 spans 12 residues, from the cysteine through the phenylalanine. The only DNA kept is the CDR3, 36 bases in frame from the first base. CDR1 and CDR2 (SNHLY, FYNNEI) derive from the germline V gene. The entry originates in a study of OX40 agonist ivuxolimab in advanced cancers. Regarding the research as a whole: Ivuxolimab was a fully human IgG2 agonistic monoclonal antibody targeting the costimulatory receptor OX40 (CD134). Intravenous ivuxolimab was administered to patients every 2 weeks at six dose levels: 0.01, 0.1, 0.3, 1.5, 3 and 10 mg/kg. Among the roughly 52 dose-escalation patients, about 19 had hepatocellular carcinoma, around 15 melanoma, 9 renal cell carcinoma and 9 head and neck cancer. In the dose-escalation cohort, 82.7% of patients were male, and the mean age was approximately 60 years, with a range of roughly 20 to 79. Patients were allowed to have had prior anti-PD-1, anti-PD-L1 or anti-CTLA-4 therapy, and 40% of the dose-escalation patients had previously received checkpoint inhibitors. Partial responses occurred in three dose-escalation patients, of whom one had hepatocellular carcinoma and two had cutaneous melanoma. The point of sequencing TCRbeta in the periphery was to test whether ivuxolimab changed TCR sequence diversity and drove clonal T-cell expansion. The monotherapy dose-escalation portion (N ≈ 56 patients) of the phase I ivuxolimab trial is reported in the paper. What the research found in general, with its limitations: In the 0.1-3.0 mg/kg groups, partial responders were among the patients with the lowest normalized peripheral clonal expansion, particularly in CD8+ T cells. At doses of 0.1 to 3.0 mg/kg, clonal expansion of both CD4+ and CD8+ T cells in blood was seen between baseline and week 6. After ivuxolimab, expanded clones were on average more numerous among CD8+ T cells than among CD4+ T cells. Antigen specificity was not determined for the clonally expanded peripheral T cells. Low levels of normalized T-cell clonal expansion were also seen in some patients who did not respond.

The source was CD4+ or CD8+ T cells sorted from blood, collected in a trial of the OX40 agonist ivuxolimab. The TCR sequence derives from an adult with an advanced solid tumor such as melanoma, head and neck, liver or kidney cancer. The sequence links TRBV2 to TRBJ2-5; TRBD1 is a weak D gene call, 6 bases matching. The encoded CDR3 is CASSEGAETQYF. The DNA is as follows: TGTGCCAGCAGTGAGGGGGCGGAGACCCAGTACTTC.